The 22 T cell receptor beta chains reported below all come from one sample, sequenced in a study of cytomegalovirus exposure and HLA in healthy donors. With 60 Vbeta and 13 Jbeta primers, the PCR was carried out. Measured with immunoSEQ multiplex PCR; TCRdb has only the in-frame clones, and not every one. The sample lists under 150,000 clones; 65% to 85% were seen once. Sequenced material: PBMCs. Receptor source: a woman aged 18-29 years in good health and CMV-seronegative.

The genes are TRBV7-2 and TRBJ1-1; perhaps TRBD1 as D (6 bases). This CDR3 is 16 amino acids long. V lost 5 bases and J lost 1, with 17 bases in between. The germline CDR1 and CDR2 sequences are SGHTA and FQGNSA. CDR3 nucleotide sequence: TGTGCCAGCAGCCCCTCCGGCGACAGGAGGAACACTGAAGCTTTCTTT. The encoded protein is CASSPSGDRRNTEAFF.

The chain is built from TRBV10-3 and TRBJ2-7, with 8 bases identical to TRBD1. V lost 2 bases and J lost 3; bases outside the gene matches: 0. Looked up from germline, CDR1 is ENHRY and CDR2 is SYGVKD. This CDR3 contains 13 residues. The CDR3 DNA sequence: TGTGCCATCAGTGAGGGGACAGGCTACGAGCAGTACTTC. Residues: CAISEGTGYEQYF.

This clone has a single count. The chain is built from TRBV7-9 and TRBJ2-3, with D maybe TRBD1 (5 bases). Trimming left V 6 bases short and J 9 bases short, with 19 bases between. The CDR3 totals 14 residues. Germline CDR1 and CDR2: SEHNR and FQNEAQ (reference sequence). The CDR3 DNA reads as TGTGCCAGCAGTGTGGGGCTTTCTGAGGACACGCAGTATTTT. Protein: CASSVGLSEDTQYF.

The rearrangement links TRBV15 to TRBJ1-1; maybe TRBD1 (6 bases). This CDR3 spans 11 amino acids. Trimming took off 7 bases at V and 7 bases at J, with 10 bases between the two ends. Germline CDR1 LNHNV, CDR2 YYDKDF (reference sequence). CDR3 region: CATTLTGEAFF. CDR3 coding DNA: TGTGCCACCACCTTGACAGGTGAAGCTTTCTTT.

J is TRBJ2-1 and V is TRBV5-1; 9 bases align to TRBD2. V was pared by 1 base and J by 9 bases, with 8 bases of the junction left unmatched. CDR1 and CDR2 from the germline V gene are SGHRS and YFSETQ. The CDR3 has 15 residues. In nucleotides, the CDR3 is TGCGCCAGCAGCTTGTTGGCTAGCGGGAATTCTGAGCAGTTCTTC. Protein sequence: CASSLLASGNSEQFF.

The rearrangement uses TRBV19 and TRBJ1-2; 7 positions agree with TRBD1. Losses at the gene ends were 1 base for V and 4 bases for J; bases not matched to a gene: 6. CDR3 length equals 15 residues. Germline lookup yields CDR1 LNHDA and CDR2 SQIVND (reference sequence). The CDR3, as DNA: TGTGCCAGTAGTATAGTATACAGGGGAGGCTATGGCTACACCTTC. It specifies CASSIVYRGGYGYTF.

The CDR3 DNA follows: TGTGCCACCCATGAGGGGGATGAAAAACTGTTTTTT. Residues: CATHEGDEKLFF. The chain couples TRBV10-3 to TRBJ1-4; possible D gene TRBD1, 6 bases. CDR1 and CDR2 (germline): ENHRY, SYGVKD. The CDR3 totals 12 residues. With 10 bases removed from V and 6 bases from J, the gap between germline ends came to 12 bases.

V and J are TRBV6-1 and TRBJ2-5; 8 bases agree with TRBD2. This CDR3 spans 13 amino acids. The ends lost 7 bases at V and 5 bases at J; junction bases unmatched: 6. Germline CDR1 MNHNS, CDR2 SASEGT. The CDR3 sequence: CASTRGGEETQYF. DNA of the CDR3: TGTGCCAGCACTCGGGGGGGTGAGGAGACCCAGTACTTC.

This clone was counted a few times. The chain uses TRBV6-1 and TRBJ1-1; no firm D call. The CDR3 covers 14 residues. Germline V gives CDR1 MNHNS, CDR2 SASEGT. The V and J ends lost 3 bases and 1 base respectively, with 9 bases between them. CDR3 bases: TGTGCCAGCAGTGAGCTGGGGAGGAACACTGAAGCTTTCTTT. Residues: CASSELGRNTEAFF.

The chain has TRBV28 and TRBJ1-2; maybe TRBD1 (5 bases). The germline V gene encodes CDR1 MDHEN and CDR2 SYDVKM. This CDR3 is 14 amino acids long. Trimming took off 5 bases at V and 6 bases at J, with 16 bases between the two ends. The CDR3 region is CASSAPGRGNGYTF. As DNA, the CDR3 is TGTGCCAGCAGTGCCCCCGGAAGGGGCAATGGCTACACCTTC.

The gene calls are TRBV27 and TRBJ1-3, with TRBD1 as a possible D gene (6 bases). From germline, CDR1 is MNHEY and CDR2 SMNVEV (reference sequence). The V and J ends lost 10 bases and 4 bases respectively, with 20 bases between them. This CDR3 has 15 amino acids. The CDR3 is CATRTSWGRGNTIYF. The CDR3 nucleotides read TGTGCCACCAGAACGTCATGGGGGCGAGGAAACACCATATATTTT.

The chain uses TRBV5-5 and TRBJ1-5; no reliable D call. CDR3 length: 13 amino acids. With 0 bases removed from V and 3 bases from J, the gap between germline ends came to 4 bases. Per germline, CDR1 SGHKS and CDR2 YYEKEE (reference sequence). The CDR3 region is CASSLAYNQPQHF. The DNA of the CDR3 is TGTGCCAGCAGCTTGGCGTACAATCAGCCCCAGCATTTT.

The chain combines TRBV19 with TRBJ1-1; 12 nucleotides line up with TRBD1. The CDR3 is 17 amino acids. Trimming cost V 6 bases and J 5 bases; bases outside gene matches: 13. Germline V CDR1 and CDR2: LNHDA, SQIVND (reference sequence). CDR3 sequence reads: CASRKQWDRGRGTEAFF. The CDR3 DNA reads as TGTGCCAGTAGGAAACAATGGGACAGGGGGCGGGGAACTGAAGCTTTCTTT.

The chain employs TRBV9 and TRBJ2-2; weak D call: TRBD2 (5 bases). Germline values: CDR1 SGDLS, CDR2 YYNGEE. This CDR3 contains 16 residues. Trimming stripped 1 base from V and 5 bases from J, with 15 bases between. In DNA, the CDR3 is TGTGCCAGCAGCGTACAAGGAGGCCGGGGTACCGGGGAGCTGTTTTTT. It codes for CASSVQGGRGTGELFF.

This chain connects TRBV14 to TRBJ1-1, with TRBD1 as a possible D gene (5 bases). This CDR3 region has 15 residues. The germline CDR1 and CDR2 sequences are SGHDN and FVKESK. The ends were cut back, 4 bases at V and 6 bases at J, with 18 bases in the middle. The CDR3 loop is CASSRNVGGDPEAFF. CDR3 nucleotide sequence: TGTGCCAGCAGCCGCAACGTCGGCGGGGACCCTGAAGCTTTCTTT.

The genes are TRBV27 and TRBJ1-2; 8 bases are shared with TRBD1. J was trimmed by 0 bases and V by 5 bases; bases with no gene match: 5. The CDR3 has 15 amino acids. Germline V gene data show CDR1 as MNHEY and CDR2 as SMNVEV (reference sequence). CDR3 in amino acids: CASSPWDRPNYGYTF. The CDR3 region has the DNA TGTGCCAGCAGTCCCTGGGACAGGCCTAACTATGGCTACACCTTC.

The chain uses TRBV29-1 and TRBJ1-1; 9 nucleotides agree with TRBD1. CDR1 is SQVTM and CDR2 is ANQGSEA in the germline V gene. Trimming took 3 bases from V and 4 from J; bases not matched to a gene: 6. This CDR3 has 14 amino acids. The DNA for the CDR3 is TGCAGCGTTGAGGGACAGGGAAGAGGCACTGAAGCTTTCTTT. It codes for CSVEGQGRGTEAFF.

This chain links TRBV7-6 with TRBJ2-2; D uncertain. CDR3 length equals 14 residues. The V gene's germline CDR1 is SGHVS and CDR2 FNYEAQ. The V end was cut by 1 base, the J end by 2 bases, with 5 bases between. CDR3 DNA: TGTGCCAGCAGCTTAGATATAAACACCGGGGAGCTGTTTTTT. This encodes CASSLDINTGELFF.

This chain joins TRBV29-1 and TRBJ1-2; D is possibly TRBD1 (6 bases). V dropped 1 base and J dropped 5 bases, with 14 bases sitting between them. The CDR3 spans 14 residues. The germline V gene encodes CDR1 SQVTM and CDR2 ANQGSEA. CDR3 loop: CSVEGFWTEYGYTF. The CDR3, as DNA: TGCAGCGTTGAAGGTTTTTGGACAGAATATGGCTACACCTTC.

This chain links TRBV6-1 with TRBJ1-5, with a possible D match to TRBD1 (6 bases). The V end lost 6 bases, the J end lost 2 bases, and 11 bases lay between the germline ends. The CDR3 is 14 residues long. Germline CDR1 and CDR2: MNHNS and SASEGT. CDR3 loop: CASRYRDGNQPQHF. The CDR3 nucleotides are TGTGCCAGCAGATACAGGGATGGCAATCAGCCCCAGCATTTT.

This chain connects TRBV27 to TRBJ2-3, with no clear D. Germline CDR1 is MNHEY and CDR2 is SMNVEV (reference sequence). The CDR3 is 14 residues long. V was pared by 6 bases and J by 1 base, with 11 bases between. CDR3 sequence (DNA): TGTGCCAGCAGACCCCTCGGTCGCACAGATACGCAGTATTTT. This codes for CASRPLGRTDTQYF.

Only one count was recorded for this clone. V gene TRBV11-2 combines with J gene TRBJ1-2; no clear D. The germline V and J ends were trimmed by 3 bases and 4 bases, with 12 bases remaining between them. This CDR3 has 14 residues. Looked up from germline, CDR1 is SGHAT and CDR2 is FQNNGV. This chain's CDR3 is CASSFAGRAYGYTF. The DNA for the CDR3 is TGTGCCAGCAGCTTCGCGGGCAGAGCCTATGGCTACACCTTC.